The 29 T cell receptor beta chains listed next were all sequenced from one sample in a study of blood T cells in healthy people across ages. It was with a sample-barcoded 5' primer and a J-beta primer mix that a second PCR of about 7 to 12 cycles was run. A single record per CDR3 protein comes from TCRdb applying MiXCR to the 5' RACE reads. The sample contains 730,000 or so distinct CDR3 sequences, around 41% of which appear only once. The sequencing input was blood. The origin of the receptors is a man older than 75 in good health.

This clonotype was seen only a few times. The chain combines TRBV20-1 with TRBJ2-3; 11 nucleotides agree with TRBD2. This CDR3 comprises 13 residues. Trimming at V came to 6 bases and at J to 6 bases, leaving 5 bases not matched to a gene. The germline gives CDR1 DFQATT, CDR2 SNEGSKA (reference sequence). The CDR3 bases are TGCAGTGCCCTAGCGGGGGGAGGGGATACGCAGTATTTT. Encoded protein: CSALAGGGDTQYF.

The V call is TRBV7-2, the J call TRBJ1-3; weak D call: TRBD1 (5 bases). The CDR3 is 15 residues long. Trimming shortened V by 1 base and J by 4 bases, and 11 bases separated the two germline ends. Germline CDR1 reads SGHTA; CDR2 reads FQGNSA. CDR3 amino acids: CASSLGARAGNTIYF. CDR3 DNA sequence: TGTGCCAGCAGCTTAGGCGCCAGGGCCGGAAACACCATATATTTT.

This clonotype was counted a few times. V is TRBV6-6 and J is TRBJ1-4, with D perhaps TRBD1 (5 bases). Germline V gives CDR1 MNHNY, CDR2 SVGAGI (reference sequence). Trimming removed 6 bases at V and 7 bases at J, with 15 bases between. This CDR3 comprises 14 residues. The CDR3 reads CASRPDSRGEKLFF. The CDR3 DNA reads TGTGCCAGCAGGCCAGACAGCCGGGGTGAAAAACTGTTTTTT.

With regard to this clonotype: One junction end does not reproduce the germline sequence, and a read error may be involved. The genes are TRBV9 and TRBJ2-1; D may be TRBD1 (5 bases). The CDR3 runs to 17 residues. CDR1 is SGDLS and CDR2 is YYNGEE in the germline V gene. The CDR3, as DNA: TGTGCCGGCAGCGTAGGGGTAGGGCTCGGCTCCTACAATGAGCAGTTCTTC. Protein sequence: CAGSVGVGLGSYNEQFF.

This clonotype was counted between two and nine times. This chain joins TRBV18 and TRBJ2-5; D perhaps matches TRBD1 (5 bases). Germline V CDR1 and CDR2: KGHSH, LQKENI. Trimming stripped 8 bases from V and 3 bases from J, with 13 bases between. CDR3 length: 13 amino acids. This CDR3 reads CASSPGREETQYF. The CDR3 DNA sequence: TGTGCCAGCAGCCCTGGCAGGGAAGAGACCCAGTACTTC.

Note on this clonotype: A read error is possible here, since a much larger clone lies one base away. This sequence joins TRBV5-1 and TRBJ1-2; possibly TRBD1 for D (5 bases). V lost 3 bases and J lost 6, with 15 bases in between. Germline CDR1 is SGHRS and CDR2 is YFSETQ. CDR3 length: 14 amino acids. The CDR3 DNA reads as TGCGCCAGCAGCTCATCTGGGGGGACCCATGGCTACACCTTC. Amino acids: CASSSSGGTHGYTF.

The chain recombines TRBV28 with TRBJ2-4; either TRBD1 or TRBD2 may fit D (5 bases each). The V gene lost 5 bases and the J gene lost 9 bases, with 17 bases spanning the gap. The CDR3 runs to 14 residues. Germline assignment: CDR1 MDHEN and CDR2 SYDVKM. The CDR3 nucleotides are TGTGCCAGCAGTCGGGGACGCTCAAAGGCCATTCAGTACTTC. Amino acid sequence: CASSRGRSKAIQYF.

The chain combines TRBV6-5 with TRBJ2-7; TRBD2 might be the D (5 bases). V gave up 5 bases and J gave up 0 bases, with 11 bases separating them. The CDR3 is 14 amino acids. Germline V gene sequence: CDR1 MNHEY, CDR2 SVGAGI. CDR3 nucleotide sequence: TGTGCCAGCAGTCGGGAAAAGAGCTCCTACGAGCAGTACTTC. Its translation is CASSREKSSYEQYF.

In its sample, this clonotype was seen many times. The rearrangement links TRBV6-2 or TRBV6-3 to TRBJ1-2; 9 bases align to TRBD1. Germline values: CDR1 MNHEY, CDR2 SVGEGT. The CDR3 has 15 residues. Unmatched junction bases numbered 12, after V lost 6 bases and J lost 7 bases. The CDR3 nucleotides are TGTGCCAGCAGGAAGGAGGGGACAGGGACCGGTGGCTACACCTTC. Translating gives CASRKEGTGTGGYTF.

There are many counts of this clonotype. The chain recombines TRBV29-1 with TRBJ2-4; 10 nucleotides line up with TRBD2. Germline V gives CDR1 SQVTM, CDR2 ANQGSEA. V trimming: 3 bases; J trimming: 6 bases; junction bases outside the gene matches: 11. This CDR3 has 16 amino acids. CDR3 loop: CSVEVGEASGRNIQYF. The CDR3 DNA is TGCAGCGTTGAGGTTGGGGAGGCTAGCGGGAGAAACATTCAGTACTTC.

About this clonotype: A clone one base away is much larger, so this may be a read error. The chain is built from TRBV2 and TRBJ2-5; D remains unclear. The tail of the sequence fits TRBJ2-7 better, so the J call may be wrong. Germline lookup yields CDR1 SNHLY and CDR2 FYNNEI. The CDR3 runs 12 residues. CDR3 coding DNA: TGTGCCAGCAGTGAAACCGGCTGCGAGCAGTACTTC. Its protein is CASSETGCEQYF.

V usage is TRBV6-1 and J usage is TRBJ2-5; TRBD2 is a possible D gene (5 bases). V lost 8 bases and J lost 11, with 21 bases in between. Germline CDR1 and CDR2: MNHNS and SASEGT. The CDR3 loop spans 13 amino acids. The CDR3 loop reads CASSWGVQTRQYF. The DNA of the CDR3 is TGTGCCAGCTCCTGGGGAGTCCAGACTCGGCAGTACTTC.

The sample holds a few counts of this clonotype. V and J are TRBV7-9 and TRBJ2-3, with unresolved D. Trimming removed 4 bases from V and 0 bases from J, with 14 bases in between. The CDR3 loop spans 16 amino acids. The germline gives CDR1 SEHNR, CDR2 FQNEAQ (reference sequence). CDR3 loop: CASSSRAAPSTDTQYF. CDR3 coding DNA: TGTGCCAGCAGCTCAAGAGCAGCTCCTAGCACAGATACGCAGTATTTT.

V and J are TRBV5-1 and TRBJ2-3, with 8 bases that match TRBD2. CDR1 and CDR2 from the germline V gene are SGHRS and YFSETQ. V lost 1 base to trimming and J lost 4 bases; unmatched junction nucleotides: 5. CDR3 size: 15 residues. CDR3: CASSLMAGGPDTQYF. CDR3 bases: TGCGCCAGCAGCTTGATGGCGGGGGGACCAGATACGCAGTATTTT.

Concerning this clonotype itself: A much more abundant neighbour one base away suggests this may be a read error. CDR3 loop: CAGSSSGRAGGQETQYF. In DNA form, the CDR3 reads TGTGCCGGCAGTTCTAGCGGGAGGGCCGGGGGGCAAGAGACCCAGTACTTC. The rearrangement joins TRBV12-3 or TRBV12-4 to TRBJ2-5, with 12 bases that match TRBD2. CDR3 length: 17 residues.

For this clonotype: Being one base from a much bigger clone, this may be a read error. This rearrangement joins TRBV4-3 to TRBJ2-7; D may be TRBD2 (6 bases). CDR1 is LGHNA and CDR2 is YSLEER in the germline V gene. The V end lost 4 bases, the J end lost 6 bases, and 19 bases lay between the germline ends. The CDR3 has 15 amino acids. As DNA, the CDR3 is TGCGCCAGCAGCCGGATGAACGGGAGATTGAGCGAGCAGTACTTC. Translating it yields CASSRMNGRLSEQYF.

This clonotype was counted only a few times. The CDR3 loop reads CASSPAQTGRYTEAFF. In nucleotides, the CDR3 is TGTGCCAGCTCACCCGCTCAGACAGGGAGATACACTGAAGCTTTCTTT. V gene TRBV18 combines with J gene TRBJ1-1, with 7 bases that match TRBD1. The V gene's germline CDR1 is KGHSH and CDR2 LQKENI. This CDR3 region has 16 residues. J lost 3 bases, V lost 3 bases, and 10 bases had no gene match. Based on the CDR3 plus reference TRBV18 and TRBJ1-1, the full variable domain is NAGVMQNPRHLVRRRGQEARLRCSPMKGHSHVYWYRQLPEEGLKFMVYLQKENIIDESGMPKERFSAEFPKEGPSILRIQQVVRGDSAAYFCASSPAQTGRYTEAFFGQGTRLTVV.

The J gene is TRBJ2-1, the V gene TRBV7-3, with D perhaps TRBD2 (5 bases). The J call may not be correct, given that the DNA end is closer to TRBJ2-7. The CDR3 runs to 14 residues. Per germline, CDR1 SGHTA and CDR2 FQGTGA. CDR3 nucleotides: TGTGCCAGCAGCTTTGCGGGTACCTACAATGAGCAGTACTTC. Translated, it gives CASSFAGTYNEQYF.

The chain employs TRBV5-1 and TRBJ2-3, with TRBD1 matching over 7 bases. CDR3 size: 14 residues. The V gene end was trimmed by 6 bases and the J gene end by 5 bases; junction bases not matched to a gene: 9. Germline V gene lookup returns CDR1 SGHRS and CDR2 YFSETQ. The CDR3, as DNA: TGCGCCAGCACCAACAGACAGGGTGGAGATACGCAGTATTTT. Translation gives CASTNRQGGDTQYF.

The rearrangement joins TRBV9 to TRBJ2-1; 8 bases fit TRBD1. Germline V gives CDR1 SGDLS, CDR2 YYNGEE. The CDR3 is made up of 14 amino acids. The trim removed 0 bases at V and 10 bases at J, leaving 6 bases unmatched. CDR3 nucleotides: TGTGCCAGCAGCGTAGGACAGGGGAAGAACGAGCAGTTCTTC. This sequence encodes CASSVGQGKNEQFF.

The chain couples TRBV12-3 or TRBV12-4 to TRBJ1-4, with D unclear. This CDR3 is 15 amino acids long. V shed 7 bases and J shed 4 bases, with 16 bases lying between them. The CDR3 loop reads CASNPGGQRNEKLFF. The CDR3 nucleotides read TGTGCCAGCAACCCAGGCGGCCAGCGTAATGAAAAACTGTTTTTT.

In this sample, this clonotype turned up a few times. This chain joins TRBV6-2 or TRBV6-3 and TRBJ2-1; D is uncertain. Germline V gene lookup returns CDR1 MNHEY and CDR2 SVGEGT. V was clipped by 6 bases and J by 8 bases, with 17 bases between them. CDR3 size: 14 residues. CDR3 sequence: CASRPVVDSDEQFF. The CDR3 coding sequence is TGTGCCAGCAGACCCGTCGTCGACTCTGATGAGCAGTTCTTC.

This clonotype was seen ten or more times. A single base separates this from a much larger clone, so it may be a read error. This chain connects TRBV10-3 to TRBJ2-4; perhaps TRBD2 as D (6 bases). The CDR3 is 17 residues long. Trimming cost V 0 bases and J 1 base, with 13 bases left between them. From germline, CDR1 is ENHRY and CDR2 SYGVKD. CDR3 loop: CAISESTGGTAKNIQYF. The CDR3 nucleotides are TGTGCCATCAGTGAGTCGACTGGGGGGACGGCCAAAAACATTCAGTACTTC.

A remark on this clonotype: With a much larger clone just one base away, this may be a read error. The chain recombines TRBV7-2 with TRBJ1-3; D is unresolved. Germline values: CDR1 SGHTA, CDR2 FQGNSA. The length of the CDR3 is 14 residues. CDR3 residues: CASSLGVSGNAIYF. CDR3 in DNA: TGTGCCAGCAGCTTAGGCGTCTCTGGAAACGCCATATATTTT.

This clonotype was counted only a few times. CDR3 nucleotide sequence: TGTGCCAGCAGCTTAGGGCCGGCAGGGTATGAGCAGTACTTC. Its protein is CASSLGPAGYEQYF. The chain links TRBV7-2 to TRBJ2-5, with a possible D match to TRBD1 (5 bases). CDR1 and CDR2 (germline): SGHTA, FQGNSA. This CDR3 is 14 amino acids long. V gave up 1 base and J gave up 11 bases, with 17 bases separating them.

V and J are TRBV29-1 and TRBJ2-7, with TRBD1 identical over 7 bases. V shed 2 bases and J 5 bases; nucleotides not matched to a gene: 3. CDR3 length: 12 residues. Germline CDR1 is SQVTM and CDR2 is ANQGSEA. The CDR3: CSVEKGANEQYF. CDR3 DNA: TGCAGCGTTGAAAAGGGGGCGAACGAGCAGTACTTC.

To note about this clonotype: This is likely a read error, given that the CDR3 carries no conserved phenylalanine or tryptophan at its end. This chain connects TRBV12-3 or TRBV12-4 to TRBJ2-3; the match to TRBD1 covers 7 bases. V was clipped by 5 bases and J by 4 bases; unmatched bases: 12. The CDR3 is 16 residues long. The CDR3 coding sequence is TGTGCCAGCAGTCCGGACAGGAAGGCGAGCGCAGATACGCAGTATTCT. The encoded protein is CASSPDRKASADTQYS.

There are a few counts of this clonotype. The V and J genes are TRBV20-1 and TRBJ2-1; 7 positions match TRBD1. CDR1 and CDR2 from the germline V gene are DFQATT and SNEGSKA (reference sequence). The CDR3 has 18 amino acids. J gave up 8 bases and V 6 bases, and 25 bases lay outside the gene matches. The CDR3 loop reads CSATRDREARQGIYEQFF. The DNA of the CDR3 is TGCAGTGCAACCCGGGACAGAGAGGCCCGACAAGGAATCTATGAGCAGTTCTTC.

The chain uses TRBV4-3 and TRBJ2-7, with D perhaps TRBD2 (5 bases). Germline CDR1 reads LGHNA; CDR2 reads YSLEER. The CDR3 length is 14 residues. Trimming shortened V by 1 base and J by 5 bases, and 12 bases separated the two germline ends. The CDR3 spells CASSQGVTRNEQYF. CDR3 DNA sequence: TGCGCCAGCAGCCAAGGTGTTACTAGGAACGAGCAGTACTTC.